Listed below are T cell receptor beta chains from one sample, sequenced in a study of neurological immune-mediated disorders. In TCRdb, the 5' RACE reads were re-called with MiXCR into one record per CDR3 protein. This table holds about 44,000 distinct CDR3 sequences, under 25% found once. Sample: PBMCs. These receptors were taken from a man between 60 and 75 years old with HTLV-1-associated myelopathy (HAM/TSP). The conserved cysteine and the conserved F or W are not part of the CDR3 here. Each record gives: clone size, J gene, V gene, CDR3 protein. Expanded clones are given a class, and other clones once, few, many or no size at all.

once,TRBJ2-3,TRBV7-2,ASSLERYTQY
many,TRBJ2-1,TRBV3-1,ASSQRERSNEQF
many,TRBJ2-1,TRBV5-1,ASSPGQGARQF
many,TRBJ2-5,TRBV29-1,SVPQETQY
many,TRBJ2-3,TRBV20-1,SAALASSTDTQY
many,TRBJ2-3,TRBV7-3,ASSQSGGGDTQY
many,TRBJ1-1,TRBV9,ASSVGGEFTEAF
many,TRBJ2-7,TRBV24-1,ATSAEPEQY
many,TRBJ2-7,TRBV9,ASSDSGDSYEQY
few,TRBJ1-1,TRBV7-6,ASSQRTGVNTEAF
many,TRBJ2-6,TRBV4-1,ASSPSPLGGPSGANVLT
NA,TRBJ2-3,TRBV20-1,SAFVWDQKDTQY
many,TRBJ2-1,TRBV27,ATSTALGFYNEQF
many,TRBJ2-7,TRBV5-1,ASSSGQGDYEQY
few,TRBJ2-2,TRBV25-1,ASSEYPGAGTGELF
many,TRBJ2-1,TRBV7-6,ASSLGRTSIPEQF
many,TRBJ1-4,TRBV5-1,ASSASGTDNEKLF
many,TRBJ2-4,TRBV15,ATSTTGQLAKNIQY
NA,TRBJ2-3,TRBV2,ACSEGNRGTDTQY
many,TRBJ1-2,TRBV6-5,ASSTEGGSGYT
many,TRBJ1-6,TRBV27,ASTTLYPGGNNSPLH
NA,TRBJ2-1,TRBV11-2,ASSFVPGGYEQF
many,TRBJ2-1,TRBV20-1,SARPLYSSYNEQF
many,TRBJ2-7,TRBV10-2,ASSRQYEQY
many,TRBJ1-2,TRBV7-8,ASSFRGRDYGYT
NA,TRBJ1-1,TRBV7-2,ASSFNGRGTEAF
NA,TRBJ2-2,TRBV5-1,ASSFRGSGDTGELF
many,TRBJ2-7,TRBV7-9,ASSLFEGAATYEQY
many,TRBJ2-1,TRBV5-8,ANSPYGEYNEQF
many,TRBJ1-5,TRBV20-1,SARVGAGISNQPQH
once,TRBJ1-1,TRBV19,ASSAMGHPAF
many,TRBJ2-1,TRBV12-3/TRBV12-4,ASSPRAIDNEQF
NA,TRBJ2-1,TRBV7-9,ASSLTGGPGSVQF
many,TRBJ1-1,TRBV12-3/TRBV12-4,ASSQGGGTEAF
many,TRBJ2-2,TRBV20-1,SARVTHSGENTGELF
many,TRBJ1-1,TRBV29-1,SVKGLNTEAF
many,TRBJ1-2,TRBV6-1,ASSENQGAAYGYT
many,TRBJ2-5,TRBV24-1,ATSDPGTRDQETQY
NA,TRBJ2-5,TRBV21-1,ASSNTPAGQGQETQY
many,TRBJ2-1,TRBV5-5,ASTYQAEVNEQF
many,TRBJ1-2,TRBV6-5,ASSYSRTGGFYGYT
many,TRBJ2-5,TRBV7-9,ASSFYRLQTEETQY
many,TRBJ2-1,TRBV5-1,ASSLDLAAVSSYNEQF
NA,TRBJ2-2,TRBV11-2,ASSFAPGQTTGELF
many,TRBJ2-7,TRBV5-1,ASSLTGLSYEQY
many,TRBJ2-1,TRBV12-3/TRBV12-4,ASSRGGTAYNEQF
many,TRBJ2-1,TRBV11-2,ASSLGVTYNEQF
NA,TRBJ2-3,TRBV20-1,SAIYGEWTQY
many,TRBJ2-1,TRBV5-1,ASSFREREAHEQF
many,TRBJ1-4,TRBV25-1,ASRDSGLSNEKLF
many,TRBJ2-1,TRBV7-2,ASSPGTSGLRL